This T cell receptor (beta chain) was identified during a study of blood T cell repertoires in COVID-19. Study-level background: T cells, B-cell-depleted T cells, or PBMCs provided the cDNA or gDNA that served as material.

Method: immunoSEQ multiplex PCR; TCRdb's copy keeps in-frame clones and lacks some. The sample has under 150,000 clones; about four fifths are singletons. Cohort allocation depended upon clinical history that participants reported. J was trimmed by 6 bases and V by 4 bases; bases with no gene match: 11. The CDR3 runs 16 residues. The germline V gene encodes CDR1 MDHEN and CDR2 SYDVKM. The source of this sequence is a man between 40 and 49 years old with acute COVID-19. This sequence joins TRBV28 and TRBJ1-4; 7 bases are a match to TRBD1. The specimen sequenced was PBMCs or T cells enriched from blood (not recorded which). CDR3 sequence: CASSSQARGIYEKLFF. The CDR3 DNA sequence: TGTGCCAGCAGTTCCCAAGCCAGGGGGATATATGAAAAACTGTTTTTT.